The rows below give T cell receptor beta chains drawn from one sample of a study of T cell responses to AZD1222 COVID-19 vaccine. Measured with immunoSEQ multiplex PCR; TCRdb has only the in-frame clones, and not every one. The table has roughly 130,000 clones, approximately 94% seen once. The material was peripheral blood, obtained on day 0 of AZD1222 vaccination. Source of these receptors: an adult in good health. The CDR3 runs from the conserved cysteine through the conserved F or W. Fields, in order: clone size, V gene, D gene, J gene, CDR3 protein, CDR3 DNA. The D gene is left open where the match is weak. Not every row has a clone size; where given, it reads once, few, many or a size class.

clone size: .
V gene: TRBV3-1/TRBV3-2
D gene: .
J gene: TRBJ1-3
CDR3 protein: CASRTAGGSGNTIYF
CDR3 DNA: TGTGCCAGCAGGACCGCGGGGGGGTCTGGAAACACCATATATTTT

clone size: once
V gene: TRBV2
D gene: .
J gene: TRBJ2-2
CDR3 protein: CASSDWFGNTGELFF
CDR3 DNA: TGTGCCAGCAGTGACTGGTTTGGGAACACCGGGGAGCTGTTTTTT

clone size: .
V gene: TRBV25-1
D gene: .
J gene: TRBJ1-1
CDR3 protein: CASSEYGGRTDNGAFF
CDR3 DNA: TGTGCCAGCAGTGAATATGGGGGCCGGACAGACAATGGAGCTTTCTTT

clone size: .
V gene: TRBV7-2
D gene: .
J gene: TRBJ2-5
CDR3 protein: CASSLTRETQYF
CDR3 DNA: TGTGCCAGCAGCTTAACCCGAGAGACCCAGTACTTC

clone size: .
V gene: TRBV4-3
D gene: .
J gene: TRBJ1-2
CDR3 protein: CASSQDRAEHYTF
CDR3 DNA: TGCGCCAGCAGCCAAGATCGTGCGGAACACTACACCTTC

clone size: .
V gene: TRBV12-5
D gene: .
J gene: TRBJ1-4
CDR3 protein: CASGLARGSNEKLFF
CDR3 DNA: TGTGCTAGTGGCCTCGCCCGGGGCAGTAATGAAAAACTGTTTTTT

clone size: .
V gene: TRBV30
D gene: TRBD1
J gene: TRBJ1-2
CDR3 protein: CAWNQGATAYGYTF
CDR3 DNA: TGTGCCTGGAACCAGGGGGCTACCGCCTATGGCTACACCTTC

clone size: .
V gene: TRBV4-1
D gene: .
J gene: TRBJ2-1
CDR3 protein: CASSQGPGRTYNEQFF
CDR3 DNA: TGCGCCAGCAGCCAAGGTCCCGGGAGAACCTACAATGAGCAGTTCTTC

clone size: .
V gene: TRBV4-1
D gene: TRBD2
J gene: TRBJ2-3
CDR3 protein: CASSQDPLGTSDTQYF
CDR3 DNA: TGCGCCAGCAGCCAAGATCCCTTGGGGACTAGCGATACGCAGTATTTT

clone size: .
V gene: TRBV6-5
D gene: .
J gene: TRBJ2-2
CDR3 protein: CASSSPRTGELFF
CDR3 DNA: TGTGCCAGCAGTTCACCGAGAACCGGGGAGCTGTTTTTT

clone size: .
V gene: TRBV10-1
D gene: .
J gene: TRBJ1-5
CDR3 protein: CASSEFLGQPQHF
CDR3 DNA: TGCGCCAGCAGTGAGTTCCTCGGTCAGCCCCAGCATTTT

clone size: .
V gene: TRBV12-3/TRBV12-4
D gene: TRBD1
J gene: TRBJ2-5
CDR3 protein: CASRKDRAGTQYF
CDR3 DNA: TGTGCCAGCAGGAAAGACAGGGCGGGGACCCAGTACTTC

clone size: .
V gene: TRBV6-5
D gene: TRBD2
J gene: TRBJ2-1
CDR3 protein: CASSWPRGEGNEQFF
CDR3 DNA: TGTGCCAGCAGTTGGCCCAGAGGGGAGGGTAATGAGCAGTTCTTC

clone size: .
V gene: TRBV4-1
D gene: TRBD2
J gene: TRBJ2-7
CDR3 protein: CASSREREYEQYF
CDR3 DNA: TGCGCCAGCAGCCGTGAGCGGGAGTACGAGCAGTACTTC

clone size: few
V gene: TRBV27
D gene: TRBD1
J gene: TRBJ1-2
CDR3 protein: CASSLSGGQGISNYGYTF
CDR3 DNA: TGTGCCAGCAGTTTATCAGGGGGACAGGGTATATCTAACTATGGCTACACCTTC

clone size: .
V gene: TRBV6-6
D gene: .
J gene: TRBJ1-3
CDR3 protein: CASSYGGPGNTIYF
CDR3 DNA: TGTGCCAGCAGTTACGGTGGGCCTGGAAACACCATATATTTT

clone size: .
V gene: TRBV7-2
D gene: .
J gene: TRBJ1-6
CDR3 protein: CASSHQVGGNSPLHF
CDR3 DNA: TGTGCCAGCAGCCATCAGGTTGGGGGAAATTCACCCCTCCACTTT

clone size: .
V gene: TRBV24-1
D gene: .
J gene: TRBJ1-6
CDR3 protein: CATSDSGRSPLHF
CDR3 DNA: TGTGCCACCAGTGATTCGGGGAGATCACCCCTCCACTTT

clone size: .
V gene: TRBV27
D gene: .
J gene: TRBJ2-7
CDR3 protein: CASRWGLEQYF
CDR3 DNA: TGTGCCAGCAGGTGGGGCCTCGAGCAGTACTTC

clone size: .
V gene: TRBV9
D gene: TRBD1
J gene: TRBJ1-6
CDR3 protein: CASSVTGYNSPLHF
CDR3 DNA: TGTGCCAGCAGCGTGACAGGGTATAATTCACCCCTCCACTTT

clone size: .
V gene: TRBV5-8
D gene: .
J gene: TRBJ2-7
CDR3 protein: CASRLARTYEQYF
CDR3 DNA: TGTGCCAGCAGACTAGCCCGCACCTACGAGCAGTACTTC

clone size: .
V gene: TRBV10-1
D gene: .
J gene: TRBJ2-3
CDR3 protein: CASSDFGTSTDTQYF
CDR3 DNA: TGCGCCAGCAGTGATTTCGGGACCTCCACAGATACGCAGTATTTT

clone size: once
V gene: TRBV27
D gene: TRBD1
J gene: TRBJ1-2
CDR3 protein: CASSALEGARNYGYTF
CDR3 DNA: TGTGCCAGCAGCGCGCTCGAGGGGGCGCGGAACTATGGCTACACCTTC

clone size: .
V gene: TRBV3-1/TRBV3-2
D gene: .
J gene: TRBJ1-1
CDR3 protein: CASSPYRENTEAFF
CDR3 DNA: TGTGCCAGCAGCCCGTACCGGGAGAACACTGAAGCTTTCTTT

clone size: .
V gene: TRBV5-1
D gene: .
J gene: TRBJ1-3
CDR3 protein: CASSFSGKSSGNTIYF
CDR3 DNA: TGCGCCAGCAGCTTTTCCGGGAAAAGCTCTGGAAACACCATATATTTT

clone size: .
V gene: TRBV28
D gene: .
J gene: TRBJ1-2
CDR3 protein: CASSSGPGDGAYGYTF
CDR3 DNA: TGTGCCAGCAGTTCAGGGCCAGGGGACGGCGCTTATGGCTACACCTTC

clone size: .
V gene: TRBV4-2
D gene: TRBD1
J gene: TRBJ2-1
CDR3 protein: CASSRPGTGSLLRSSYNEQFF
CDR3 DNA: TGTGCCAGCAGCCGCCCCGGGACAGGGTCCCTCTTACGAAGCTCCTACAATGAGCAGTTCTTC

clone size: .
V gene: TRBV19
D gene: TRBD1
J gene: TRBJ2-7
CDR3 protein: CASTQTGRTYEQYF
CDR3 DNA: TGTGCCAGTACCCAGACAGGGCGGACCTACGAGCAGTACTTC

clone size: .
V gene: TRBV2
D gene: .
J gene: TRBJ1-5
CDR3 protein: CASSGMASQPQHF
CDR3 DNA: TGTGCCAGCAGCGGGATGGCCTCACAGCCCCAGCATTTT

clone size: .
V gene: TRBV18
D gene: .
J gene: TRBJ2-7
CDR3 protein: CASSQTGGMTGKVSEQYF
CDR3 DNA: TGTGCCAGCTCACAAACCGGGGGAATGACAGGGAAAGTATCCGAGCAGTACTTC

clone size: .
V gene: TRBV2
D gene: .
J gene: TRBJ1-4
CDR3 protein: CASSEGGATNEKLFF
CDR3 DNA: TGTGCCAGCAGTGAAGGGGGGGCAACTAATGAAAAACTGTTTTTT

clone size: .
V gene: TRBV15
D gene: .
J gene: TRBJ2-7
CDR3 protein: CATSPGYEGEQYF
CDR3 DNA: TGTGCCACCAGCCCCGGGTATGAGGGCGAGCAGTACTTC

clone size: .
V gene: TRBV7-6
D gene: TRBD1
J gene: TRBJ2-1
CDR3 protein: CASSQGTGGATEQFF
CDR3 DNA: TGTGCCAGCAGCCAAGGAACAGGGGGTGCCACTGAGCAGTTCTTC

clone size: .
V gene: TRBV5-4
D gene: TRBD2
J gene: TRBJ2-3
CDR3 protein: CASKAGLAVPGATDTQYF
CDR3 DNA: TGTGCCAGCAAGGCGGGACTAGCGGTCCCGGGGGCCACAGATACGCAGTATTTT

clone size: .
V gene: TRBV7-2
D gene: .
J gene: TRBJ1-3
CDR3 protein: CASSLTGTYGNTIYF
CDR3 DNA: TGTGCCAGCAGCCTCACCGGGACGTATGGAAACACCATATATTTT

clone size: .
V gene: TRBV30
D gene: .
J gene: TRBJ1-4
CDR3 protein: CAWSRGTEKLFF
CDR3 DNA: TGTGCCTGGAGTAGGGGGACAGAAAAACTGTTTTTT

clone size: .
V gene: TRBV10-1
D gene: TRBD1
J gene: TRBJ1-6
CDR3 protein: CASSESPRQGEKGSYNSPLHF
CDR3 DNA: TGCGCCAGCAGTGAGTCCCCAAGACAGGGCGAAAAGGGCTCCTATAATTCACCCCTCCACTTT

clone size: .
V gene: TRBV2
D gene: .
J gene: TRBJ2-5
CDR3 protein: CASRAAAVFRAETQYF
CDR3 DNA: TGTGCCAGCAGGGCGGCAGCGGTGTTCAGAGCGGAGACCCAGTACTTC

clone size: .
V gene: TRBV6-5
D gene: .
J gene: TRBJ2-5
CDR3 protein: CASTPLGGETQYF
CDR3 DNA: TGTGCCAGCACCCCCCTAGGTGGGGAGACCCAGTACTTC

clone size: .
V gene: TRBV2
D gene: TRBD1
J gene: TRBJ2-2
CDR3 protein: CASRETTGAGELFF
CDR3 DNA: TGTGCCAGCAGAGAAACGACAGGGGCCGGGGAGCTGTTTTTT

clone size: .
V gene: TRBV19
D gene: TRBD1
J gene: TRBJ2-2
CDR3 protein: CASSRGDRDFTGELFF
CDR3 DNA: TGTGCCAGTAGTAGAGGTGACAGGGATTTCACCGGGGAGCTGTTTTTT